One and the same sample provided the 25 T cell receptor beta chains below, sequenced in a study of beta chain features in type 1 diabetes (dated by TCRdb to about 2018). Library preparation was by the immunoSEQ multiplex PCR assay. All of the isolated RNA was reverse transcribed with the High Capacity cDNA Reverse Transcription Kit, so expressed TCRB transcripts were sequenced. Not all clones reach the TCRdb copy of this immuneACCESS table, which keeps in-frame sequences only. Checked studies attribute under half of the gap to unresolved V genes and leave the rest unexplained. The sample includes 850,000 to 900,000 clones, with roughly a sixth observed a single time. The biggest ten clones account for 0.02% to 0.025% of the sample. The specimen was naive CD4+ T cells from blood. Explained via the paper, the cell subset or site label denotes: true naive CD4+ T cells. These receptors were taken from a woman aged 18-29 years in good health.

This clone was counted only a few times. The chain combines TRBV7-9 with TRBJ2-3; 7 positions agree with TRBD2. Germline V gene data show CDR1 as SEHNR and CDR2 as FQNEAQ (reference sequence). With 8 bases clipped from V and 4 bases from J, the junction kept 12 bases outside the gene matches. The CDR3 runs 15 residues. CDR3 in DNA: TGTGCCAGCTGCCGGGACCTTGGGGGGGCAGATACGCAGTATTTT. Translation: CASCRDLGGADTQYF.

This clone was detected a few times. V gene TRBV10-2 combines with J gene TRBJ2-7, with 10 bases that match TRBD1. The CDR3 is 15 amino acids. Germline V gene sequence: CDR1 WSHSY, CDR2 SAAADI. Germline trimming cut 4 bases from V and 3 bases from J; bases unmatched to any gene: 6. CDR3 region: CASSVTGGWYYEQYF. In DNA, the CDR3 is TGCGCCAGCAGTGTGACAGGGGGCTGGTACTACGAGCAGTACTTC.

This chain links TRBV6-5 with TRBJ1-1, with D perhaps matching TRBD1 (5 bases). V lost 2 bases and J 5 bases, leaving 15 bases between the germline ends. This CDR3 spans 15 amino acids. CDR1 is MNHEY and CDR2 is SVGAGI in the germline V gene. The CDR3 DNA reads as TGTGCCAGCAGTTACGCCGCGCAGGGTTGGACTGAAGCTTTCTTT. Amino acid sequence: CASSYAAQGWTEAFF.

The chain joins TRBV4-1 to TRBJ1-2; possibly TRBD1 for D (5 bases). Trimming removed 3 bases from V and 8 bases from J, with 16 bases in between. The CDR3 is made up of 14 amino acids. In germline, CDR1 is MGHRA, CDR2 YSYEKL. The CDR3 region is CASSHGRGGEGYTF. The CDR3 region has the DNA TGCGCCAGCAGCCATGGGAGGGGAGGGGAAGGCTACACCTTC.

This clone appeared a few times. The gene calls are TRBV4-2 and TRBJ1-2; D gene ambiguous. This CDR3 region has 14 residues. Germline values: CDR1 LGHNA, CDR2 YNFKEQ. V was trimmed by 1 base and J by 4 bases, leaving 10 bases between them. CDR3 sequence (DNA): TGTGCCAGCAGCCAAGGGGGTTCGGGCTATGGCTACACCTTC. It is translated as CASSQGGSGYGYTF.

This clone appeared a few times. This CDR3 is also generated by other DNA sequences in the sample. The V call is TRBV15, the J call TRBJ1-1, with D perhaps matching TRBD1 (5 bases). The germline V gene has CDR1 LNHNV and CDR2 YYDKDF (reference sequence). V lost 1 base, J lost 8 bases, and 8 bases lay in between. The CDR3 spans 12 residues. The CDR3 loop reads CATSRARTEAFF. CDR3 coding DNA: TGTGCCACCAGCAGAGCCAGGACAGAAGCTTTCTTT.

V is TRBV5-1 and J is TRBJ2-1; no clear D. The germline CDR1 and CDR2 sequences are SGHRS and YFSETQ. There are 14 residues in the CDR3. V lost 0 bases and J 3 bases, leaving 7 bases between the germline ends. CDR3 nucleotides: TGCGCCAGCAGCTTGGATACAGACTACAATGAGCAGTTCTTC. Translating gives CASSLDTDYNEQFF.

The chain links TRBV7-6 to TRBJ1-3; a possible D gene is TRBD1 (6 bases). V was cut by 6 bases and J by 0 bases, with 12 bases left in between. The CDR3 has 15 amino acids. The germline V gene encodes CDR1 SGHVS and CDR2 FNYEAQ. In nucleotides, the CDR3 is TGTGCCAGCAGGCAAACAGGGACCTCTGGAAACACCATATATTTT. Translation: CASRQTGTSGNTIYF.

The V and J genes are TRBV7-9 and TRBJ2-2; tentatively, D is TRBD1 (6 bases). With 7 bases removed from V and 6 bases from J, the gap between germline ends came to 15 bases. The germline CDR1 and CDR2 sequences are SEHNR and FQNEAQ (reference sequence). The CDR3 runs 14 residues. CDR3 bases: TGTGCCAGCACAGGGGCCAAACACGCCGGGGAGCTGTTTTTT. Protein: CASTGAKHAGELFF.

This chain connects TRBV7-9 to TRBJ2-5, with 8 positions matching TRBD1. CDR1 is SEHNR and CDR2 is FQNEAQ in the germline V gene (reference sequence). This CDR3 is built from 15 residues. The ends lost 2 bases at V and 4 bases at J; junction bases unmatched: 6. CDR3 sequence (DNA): TGTGCCAGCAGCTTACCGACAGGGGTAGGAGAGACCCAGTACTTC. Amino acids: CASSLPTGVGETQYF.

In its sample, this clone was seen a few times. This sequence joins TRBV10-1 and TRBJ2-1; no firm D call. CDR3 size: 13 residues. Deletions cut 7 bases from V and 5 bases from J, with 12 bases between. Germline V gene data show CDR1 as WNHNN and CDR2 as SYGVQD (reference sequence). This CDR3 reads CASTVGRNNEQFF. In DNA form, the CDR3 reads TGCGCCAGCACGGTCGGACGAAACAATGAGCAGTTCTTC.

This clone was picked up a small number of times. CDR3 amino acids: CASSLARQETQYF. CDR3 sequence (DNA): TGTGCCAGCAGCTTAGCCCGACAAGAGACCCAGTACTTC. The chain combines TRBV11-1 with TRBJ2-5; D gene ambiguous. The CDR3 sequence is 13 residues long. Germline lookup yields CDR1 SGHAT and CDR2 FQDESV (reference sequence). V gave up 0 bases and J gave up 2 bases, with 4 bases separating them.

The CDR3 loop is CASSLELTEQYF. For the CDR3, the DNA is TGCGCCAGCAGCTTGGAACTAACCGAGCAGTACTTC. The chain combines TRBV5-1 with TRBJ2-7; D is unresolved. Germline CDR1 and CDR2: SGHRS and YFSETQ. Deletions cut 0 bases from V and 6 bases from J, with 7 bases between. The CDR3 sequence is 12 residues long.

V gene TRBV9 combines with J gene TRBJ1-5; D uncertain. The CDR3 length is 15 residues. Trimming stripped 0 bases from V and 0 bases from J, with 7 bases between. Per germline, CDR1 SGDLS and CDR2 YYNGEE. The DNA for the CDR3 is TGTGCCAGCAGCGTAGACTGGGATAGCAATCAGCCCCAGCATTTT. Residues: CASSVDWDSNQPQHF.

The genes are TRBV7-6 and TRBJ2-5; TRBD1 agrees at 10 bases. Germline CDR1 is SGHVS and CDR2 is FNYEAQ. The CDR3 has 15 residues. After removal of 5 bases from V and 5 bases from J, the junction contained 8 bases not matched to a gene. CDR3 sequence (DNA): TGTGCCAGCAGCCGGATGACAGGGGGCGGGGAGACCCAGTACTTC. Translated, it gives CASSRMTGGGETQYF. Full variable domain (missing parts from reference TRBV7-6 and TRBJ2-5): GAGVSQSPRYKVTKRGQDVALRCDPISGHVSLYWYRQALGQGPEFLTYFNYEAQQDKSGLPNDRFSAERPEGSISTLTIQRTEQRDSAMYRCASSRMTGGGETQYFGPGTRLLVL.

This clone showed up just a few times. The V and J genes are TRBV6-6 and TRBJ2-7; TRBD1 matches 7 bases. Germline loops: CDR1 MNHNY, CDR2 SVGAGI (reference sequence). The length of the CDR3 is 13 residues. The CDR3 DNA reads TGTGTATCCGGGACAGCCCACTCCTACGAGCAGTACTTC. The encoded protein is CVSGTAHSYEQYF.

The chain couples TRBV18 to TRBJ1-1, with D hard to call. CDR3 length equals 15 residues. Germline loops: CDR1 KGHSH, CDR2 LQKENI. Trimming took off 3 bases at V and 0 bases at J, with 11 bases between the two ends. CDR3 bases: TGTGCCAGCTCACCTACGCAGGAGATGAACACTGAAGCTTTCTTT. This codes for CASSPTQEMNTEAFF.

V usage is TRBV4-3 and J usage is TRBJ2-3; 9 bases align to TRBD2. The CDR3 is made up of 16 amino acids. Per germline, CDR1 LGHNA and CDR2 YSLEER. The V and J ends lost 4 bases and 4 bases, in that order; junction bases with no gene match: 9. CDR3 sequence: CASSLISGSTSDTQYF. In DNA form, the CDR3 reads TGCGCCAGCAGCCTAATTAGCGGGAGTACGTCAGATACGCAGTATTTT.

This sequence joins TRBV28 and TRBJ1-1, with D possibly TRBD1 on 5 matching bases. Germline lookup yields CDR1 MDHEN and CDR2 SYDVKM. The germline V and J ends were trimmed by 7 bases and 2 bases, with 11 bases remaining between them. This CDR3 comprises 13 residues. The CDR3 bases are TGTGCCAGCATCAGGGATGGAAACACTGAAGCTTTCTTT. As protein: CASIRDGNTEAFF.

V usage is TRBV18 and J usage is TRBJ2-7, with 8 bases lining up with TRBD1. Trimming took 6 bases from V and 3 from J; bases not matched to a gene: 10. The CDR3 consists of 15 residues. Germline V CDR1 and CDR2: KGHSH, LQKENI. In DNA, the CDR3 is TGTGCCAGCTCGCCAAGAACGGGACAGGTCTACGAGCAGTACTTC. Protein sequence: CASSPRTGQVYEQYF. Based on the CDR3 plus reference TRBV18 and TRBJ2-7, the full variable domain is NAGVMQNPRHLVRRRGQEARLRCSPMKGHSHVYWYRQLPEEGLKFMVYLQKENIIDESGMPKERFSAEFPKEGPSILRIQQVVRGDSAAYFCASSPRTGQVYEQYFGPGTRLTVT.

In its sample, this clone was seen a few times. CDR3 region: CASSQWDREPEAFF. Written as DNA, the CDR3 is TGTGCCAGCAGCCAATGGGACAGGGAACCTGAAGCTTTCTTT. The chain links TRBV11-2 to TRBJ1-1; 9 positions match TRBD1. CDR1 and CDR2 (germline): SGHAT, FQNNGV. V was pared by 5 bases and J by 6 bases, with 7 bases of the junction left unmatched. This CDR3 region has 14 residues.

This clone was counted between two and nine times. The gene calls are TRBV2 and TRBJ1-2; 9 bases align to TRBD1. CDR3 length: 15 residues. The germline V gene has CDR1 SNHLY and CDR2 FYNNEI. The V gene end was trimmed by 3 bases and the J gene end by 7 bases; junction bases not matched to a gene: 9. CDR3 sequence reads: CASSDAKQGATGYTF. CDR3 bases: TGTGCCAGCAGTGATGCAAAACAGGGGGCAACTGGCTACACCTTC.

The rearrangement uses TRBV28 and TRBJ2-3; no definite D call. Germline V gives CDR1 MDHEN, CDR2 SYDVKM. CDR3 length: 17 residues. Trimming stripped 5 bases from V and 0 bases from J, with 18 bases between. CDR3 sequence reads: CASSLTYGGPSTDTQYF. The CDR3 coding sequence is TGTGCCAGCAGTCTCACCTATGGCGGTCCTAGCACAGATACGCAGTATTTT.

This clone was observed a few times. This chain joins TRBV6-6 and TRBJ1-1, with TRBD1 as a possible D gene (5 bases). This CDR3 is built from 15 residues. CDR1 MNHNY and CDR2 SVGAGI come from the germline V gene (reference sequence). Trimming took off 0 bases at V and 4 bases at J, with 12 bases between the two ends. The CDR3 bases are TGTGCCAGCAGTTACTCTTTCAGGGAAGGCACTGAAGCTTTCTTT. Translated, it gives CASSYSFREGTEAFF.

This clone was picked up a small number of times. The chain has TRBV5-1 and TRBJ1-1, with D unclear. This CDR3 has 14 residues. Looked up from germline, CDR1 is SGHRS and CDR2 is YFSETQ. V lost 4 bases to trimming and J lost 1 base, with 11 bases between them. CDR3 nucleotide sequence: TGCGCCAGCAGCACGAACCCAGGGAACACTGAAGCTTTCTTT. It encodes CASSTNPGNTEAFF.